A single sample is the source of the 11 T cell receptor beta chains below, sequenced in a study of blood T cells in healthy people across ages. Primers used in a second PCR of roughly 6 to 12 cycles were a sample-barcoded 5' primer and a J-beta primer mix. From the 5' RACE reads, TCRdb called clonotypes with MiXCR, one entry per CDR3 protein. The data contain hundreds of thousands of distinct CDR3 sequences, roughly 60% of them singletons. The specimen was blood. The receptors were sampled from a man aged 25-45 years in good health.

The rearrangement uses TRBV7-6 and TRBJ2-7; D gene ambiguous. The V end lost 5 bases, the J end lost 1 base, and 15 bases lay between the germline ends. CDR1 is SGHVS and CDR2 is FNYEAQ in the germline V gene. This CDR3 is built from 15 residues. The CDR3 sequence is CASSPTWQASYEQYF. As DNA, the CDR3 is TGTGCCAGCAGCCCCACTTGGCAGGCTTCCTACGAGCAGTACTTC.

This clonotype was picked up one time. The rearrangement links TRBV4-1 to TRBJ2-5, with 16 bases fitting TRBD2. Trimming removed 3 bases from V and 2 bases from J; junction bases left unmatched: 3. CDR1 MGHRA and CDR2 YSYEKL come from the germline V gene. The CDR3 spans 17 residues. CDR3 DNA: TGCGCCAGCAGCCAGGGGACTAGCGGGGGGGGACAAGAGACCCAGTACTTC. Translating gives CASSQGTSGGGQETQYF.

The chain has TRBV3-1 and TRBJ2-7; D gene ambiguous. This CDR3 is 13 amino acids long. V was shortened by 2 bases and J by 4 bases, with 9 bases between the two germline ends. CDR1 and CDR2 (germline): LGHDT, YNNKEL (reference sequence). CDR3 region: CASSQLSGYEQYF. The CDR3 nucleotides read TGTGCCAGCAGCCAATTATCTGGTTACGAGCAGTACTTC.

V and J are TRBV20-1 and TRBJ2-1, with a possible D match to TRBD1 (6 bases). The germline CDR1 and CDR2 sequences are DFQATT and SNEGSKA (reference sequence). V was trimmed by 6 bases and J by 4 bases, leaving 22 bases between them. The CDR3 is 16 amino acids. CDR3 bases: TGCAGTGCGGACCCGGGGTTAGGCAGGGGATACAATGAGCAGTTCTTC. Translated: CSADPGLGRGYNEQFF.

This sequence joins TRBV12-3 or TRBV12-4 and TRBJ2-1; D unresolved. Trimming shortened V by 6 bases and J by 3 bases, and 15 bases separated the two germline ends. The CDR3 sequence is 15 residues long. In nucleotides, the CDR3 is TGTGCCAGCAGCATACGACGAAACAGCTACAATGAGCAGTTCTTC. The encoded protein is CASSIRRNSYNEQFF.

The CDR3 nucleotides are TGTGCCAGCAGCCCGACAGGGCCTAACTATGGCTACACCTTC. It codes for CASSPTGPNYGYTF. The V and J genes are TRBV3-1 and TRBJ1-2, with TRBD1 identical over 7 bases. The CDR3 sequence is 14 residues long. V lost 4 bases to trimming and J lost 0 bases; unmatched junction nucleotides: 2. Germline-derived CDR1 and CDR2 are LGHDT and YNNKEL (reference sequence).

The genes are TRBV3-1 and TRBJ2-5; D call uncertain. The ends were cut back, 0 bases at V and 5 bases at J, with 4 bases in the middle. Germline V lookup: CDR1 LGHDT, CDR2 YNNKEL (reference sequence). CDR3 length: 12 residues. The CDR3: CASSQERETQYF. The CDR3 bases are TGTGCCAGCAGCCAAGAGCGGGAGACCCAGTACTTC.

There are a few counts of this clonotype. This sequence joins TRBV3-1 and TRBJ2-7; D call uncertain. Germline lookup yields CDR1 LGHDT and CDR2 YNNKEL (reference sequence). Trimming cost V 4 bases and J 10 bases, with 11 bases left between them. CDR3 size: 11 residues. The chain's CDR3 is CASSRDFRQYF. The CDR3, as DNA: TGTGCCAGCAGCCGTGATTTCCGACAGTACTTC.

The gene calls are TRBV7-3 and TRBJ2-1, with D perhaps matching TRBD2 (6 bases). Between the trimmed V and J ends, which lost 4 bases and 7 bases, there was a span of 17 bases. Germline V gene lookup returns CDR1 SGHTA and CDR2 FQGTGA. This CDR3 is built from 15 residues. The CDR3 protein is CASSSGTPRGNEQFF. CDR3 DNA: TGTGCCAGCAGCTCCGGGACTCCCCGAGGGAATGAGCAGTTCTTC.

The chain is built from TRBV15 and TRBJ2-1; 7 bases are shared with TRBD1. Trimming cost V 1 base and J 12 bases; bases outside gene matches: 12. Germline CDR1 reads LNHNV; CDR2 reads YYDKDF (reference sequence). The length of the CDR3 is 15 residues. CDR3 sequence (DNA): TGTGCCACCAGCAGAGGAAGACAGGGCCTAGCCTCGCAGTTCTTC. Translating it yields CATSRGRQGLASQFF. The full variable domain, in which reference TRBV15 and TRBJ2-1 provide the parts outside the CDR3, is DAMVIQNPRYQVTQFGKPVTLSCSQTLNHNVMYWYQQKSSQAPKLLFHYYDKDFNNEADTPDNFQSRRPNTSFCFLDIRSPGLGDTAMYLCATSRGRQGLASQFFGPGTRLTVL.

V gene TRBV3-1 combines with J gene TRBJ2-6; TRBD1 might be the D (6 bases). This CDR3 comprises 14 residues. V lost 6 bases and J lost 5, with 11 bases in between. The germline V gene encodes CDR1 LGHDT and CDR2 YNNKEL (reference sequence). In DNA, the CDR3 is TGTGCCAGCAGGGGGACAACGAGGGCCAACGTCCTGACTTTC. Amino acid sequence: CASRGTTRANVLTF.